These T cell receptor beta chains were read from a single sample in a study of blood T cell repertoires in COVID-19. This table comes from immunoSEQ multiplex PCR, and its TCRdb copy is limited to in-frame clones, with some not included. The sample shows some 69,000 clones, 90% of them seen only once. Sequenced: peripheral blood. The receptors stem from a man aged 50-59 years with COVID-19, enrolled during active disease. The CDR3 runs from the conserved cysteine through the conserved F or W. The D gene is left open where the match is weak. Some rows have no size entry. The others give once, few or many, or a class for an expanded clone.

TRBJ1-6	TRBV10-3	TRBD1	once	TGTGCCATCAGTGACCCCGGGGGACAGGGCGACTCACCCCTCCACTTT	CAISDPGGQGDSPLHF
TRBJ2-7	TRBV18	.	.	TGTGCCAGCTCACCAAAAGACAGGAACTCCTACGAGCAGTACTTC	CASSPKDRNSYEQYF
TRBJ2-5	TRBV12-5	TRBD1	.	TGTGCTAGTGGCCTTGGGACAGGGGCCGCACAGACCCAGTACTTC	CASGLGTGAAQTQYF
TRBJ1-5	TRBV4-1	TRBD1	.	TGCGCCAGCAGCCAGCCACAGGGGTTGAGCAATCAGCCCCAGCATTTT	CASSQPQGLSNQPQHF
TRBJ2-7	TRBV6-5	.	.	TGTGCCAGCAGGTCCCCCGAGTCCTACGAGCAGTACTTC	CASRSPESYEQYF
TRBJ1-5	TRBV29-1	.	.	TGCAGCGTGGATATCCCGGGTCAGCCCCAGCATTTT	CSVDIPGQPQHF
TRBJ2-7	TRBV10-3	TRBD2	.	TGTGCCATCAGTGAGTCGTCAGGGGACAGTTGGACTAGCGGGTACTACGAGCAGTACTTC	CAISESSGDSWTSGYYEQYF
TRBJ1-4	TRBV12-1	.	once	TGTGCCAGCAGCTTTGCCGCCCCAAAACGGACAGCACCAACTAATGAAAAACTGTTTTTT	CASSFAAPKRTAPTNEKLFF
TRBJ2-2	TRBV4-1	TRBD1	.	TGCGCCAGCAGCCGCCCGGGACAGGGGACCGGGGAGCTGTTTTTT	CASSRPGQGTGELFF
TRBJ1-2	TRBV7-9	.	few	TGTGCCAGCAGCTTATGGGACACCGCGTATGGCTACACCTTC	CASSLWDTAYGYTF
TRBJ1-1	TRBV6-5	.	.	TGTGCCAGCAGTTACTCGGAGGAGTTTAACACTGAAGCTTTCTTT	CASSYSEEFNTEAFF
TRBJ1-2	TRBV5-1	TRBD1	.	TGCGCCAGCAGCTTAGACGACAGGGGCAACTATGGCTACACCTTC	CASSLDDRGNYGYTF
TRBJ1-1	TRBV28	.	.	TGTGCCAGCAGTGTCACTCGGGGTAACACTGAAGCTTTCTTT	CASSVTRGNTEAFF